A single T cell receptor beta chain is shown here with its context. V dropped 4 bases and J dropped 0 bases, with 12 bases sitting between them. The CDR3 runs to 15 residues. CDR1 and CDR2 from the germline V gene are MNHEY and SMNVEV (reference sequence). This entry is derived from a study of PD-L1 blockade in urothelial cancer. Repertoires were generated with immunoSEQ multiplex PCR, while TCRdb's copy carries only in-frame clones and drops some. The table has 30,000 to 40,000 clones, about 85% seen once. Indicated time point: pretreatment peripheral blood. The receptor was isolated from a man older than 75 with urothelial cancer. Sequencing used PBMCs, obtained around atezolizumab (anti-PD-L1) treatment. This chain joins TRBV27 and TRBJ1-1; possible D gene TRBD1, 5 bases. Here the CDR3 DNA reads TGTGCCAGCAGTTGGGGCGGAACATTGAACACTGAAGCTTTCTTT. It yields the protein CASSWGGTLNTEAFF.